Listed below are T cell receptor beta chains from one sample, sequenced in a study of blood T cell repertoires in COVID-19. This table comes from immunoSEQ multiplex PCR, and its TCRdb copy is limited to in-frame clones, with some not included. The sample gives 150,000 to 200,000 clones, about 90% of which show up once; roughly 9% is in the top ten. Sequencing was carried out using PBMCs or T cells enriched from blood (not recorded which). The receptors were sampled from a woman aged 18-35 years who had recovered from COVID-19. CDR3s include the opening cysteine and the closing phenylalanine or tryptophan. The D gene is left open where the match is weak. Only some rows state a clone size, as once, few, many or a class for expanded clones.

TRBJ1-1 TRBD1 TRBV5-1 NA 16 TGCGCCAGCAGCACCGGCCGGGACAGGGTTAATACTGAAGCTTTCTTT CASSTGRDRVNTEAFF
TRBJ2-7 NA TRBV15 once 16 TGTGCCACCAGCACATCGGGGACTGAGCCCGGCCACGAGCAGTACTTC CATSTSGTEPGHEQYF
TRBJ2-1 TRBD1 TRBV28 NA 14 TGTGCCAGCACTGGACAGGGGGTCATAGGTGAGCAGTTCTTC CASTGQGVIGEQFF
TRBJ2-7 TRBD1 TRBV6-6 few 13 TGTGCCAGCAGAAGGGACAGGGACTACGAGCAGTACTTC CASRRDRDYEQYF
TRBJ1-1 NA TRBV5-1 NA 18 TGCGCCAGCAGCTTGGCCCCGAACAGGGTCCTCATGAACACTGAAGCTTTCTTT CASSLAPNRVLMNTEAFF
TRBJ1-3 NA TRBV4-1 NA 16 TGCGCCAGCAGCCAAGCGGGGGGAAGCTCTGGAAACACCATATATTTT CASSQAGGSSGNTIYF
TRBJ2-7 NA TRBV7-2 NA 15 TGTGCCAGCAGTTCCGGTGATCCTTTCTCCTACGAGCAGTACTTC CASSSGDPFSYEQYF
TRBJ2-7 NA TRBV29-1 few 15 TGCAGCGTTTCCGGCATAATGGCGGGAAGCTACGAGCAGTACTTC CSVSGIMAGSYEQYF
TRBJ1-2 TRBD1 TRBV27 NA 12 TGTGCCAGCAGGACAGGGGGCGATGGCTACACCTTC CASRTGGDGYTF
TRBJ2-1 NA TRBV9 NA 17 TGTGCCAGCAGCGTCAGGCCCGCTAGTGGAGGGTTTGGTGAGCAGTTCTTC CASSVRPASGGFGEQFF
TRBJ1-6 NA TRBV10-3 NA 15 TGTGCCATCAACCGGGGAGAACCCTATAATTCACCCCTCCACTTT CAINRGEPYNSPLHF
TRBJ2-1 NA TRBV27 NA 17 TGTGCCAGCAGCGCCCCCCCCGGGTCCCTCTCCTACAATGAGCAGTTCTTC CASSAPPGSLSYNEQFF
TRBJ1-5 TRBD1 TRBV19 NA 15 TGTGCCAGTAGCCCAGAGGACAGGGCGGGTCAGCCCCAGCATTTT CASSPEDRAGQPQHF
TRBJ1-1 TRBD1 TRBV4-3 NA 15 TGCGCCAGCAGCCAAGAGGACAGGTGGGACACTGAAGCTTTCTTT CASSQEDRWDTEAFF
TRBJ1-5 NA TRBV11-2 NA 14 TGTGCCAGCAGCCTATACAGGGTAGGTCAGCCCCAGCATTTT CASSLYRVGQPQHF
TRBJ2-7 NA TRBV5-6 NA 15 TGTGCCAGCACCTCCCTCGGGACACACTCCTACGAGCAGTACTTC CASTSLGTHSYEQYF
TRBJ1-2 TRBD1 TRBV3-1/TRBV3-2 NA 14 TGTGCCAGCACCGAAGGGGGCCCCTCTAGCGGCTACACCTTC CASTEGGPSSGYTF
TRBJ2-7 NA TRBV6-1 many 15 TGTGCCAGCAGTGAAATGTCGGCTAGCTCCTACGAGCAGTACTTC CASSEMSASSYEQYF
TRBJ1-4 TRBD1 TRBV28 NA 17 TGTGCCAGCAGTTTATGGGGGACCGGGACAGGGGACATGGAACTGTTTTTT CASSLWGTGTGDMELFF
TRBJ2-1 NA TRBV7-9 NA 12 TGTGCCAGCAGTCTAGCGTCTGCTGAGCAGTTCTTC CASSLASAEQFF
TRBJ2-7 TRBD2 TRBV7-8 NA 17 TGTGCCAGCAGCTTAGCGGCTAGCGGGAGGTCTACCTACGAGCAGTACTTC CASSLAASGRSTYEQYF
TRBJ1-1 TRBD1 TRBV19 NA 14 TGTGCCAGTAGTATTTATCTGGGACAGACTGAAGCTTTCTTT CASSIYLGQTEAFF
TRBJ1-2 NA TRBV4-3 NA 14 TGCGCCAGCAGCCAAGACAGGGGTGGGTATGGCTACACCTTC CASSQDRGGYGYTF
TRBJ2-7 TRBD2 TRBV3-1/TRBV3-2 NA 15 TGTGCCAGCAGCCAACTAGCGGCTAGCTCCTACGAGCAGTACTTC CASSQLAASSYEQYF